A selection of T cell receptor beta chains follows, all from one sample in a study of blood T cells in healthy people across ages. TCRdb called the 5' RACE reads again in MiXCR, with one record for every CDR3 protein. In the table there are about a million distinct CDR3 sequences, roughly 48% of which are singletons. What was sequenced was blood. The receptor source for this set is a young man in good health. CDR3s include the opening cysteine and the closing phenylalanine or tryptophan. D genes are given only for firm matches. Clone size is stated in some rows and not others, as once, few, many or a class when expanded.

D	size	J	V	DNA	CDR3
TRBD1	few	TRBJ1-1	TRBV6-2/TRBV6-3	TGTGCCAGCAGTTATGTCGGACAGGGGAACACTGAAGCTTTCTTT	CASSYVGQGNTEAFF
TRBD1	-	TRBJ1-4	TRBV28	TGTGCCAGCAGGACAGGGGGCAATAATAATGAAAAACTGTTTTTT	CASRTGGNNNEKLFF
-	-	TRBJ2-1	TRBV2	TGTGCCAGCATGGTGGAGGTACAGAACAATGAGCAGTTCTTC	CASMVEVQNNEQFF
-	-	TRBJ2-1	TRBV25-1	TGTGCCAGCAGTGAATTCAGACAGGCCTACAATGAGCAGTTCTTC	CASSEFRQAYNEQFF
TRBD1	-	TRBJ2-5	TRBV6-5	TGTGCCAGCAGCGACAGGGTAGAGGAGACCCAGTACTTC	CASSDRVEETQYF
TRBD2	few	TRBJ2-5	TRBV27	TGTGCCAGCAGTTTATCTAGCGGGGGGGCCCTAGAGACCCAGTACTTC	CASSLSSGGALETQYF
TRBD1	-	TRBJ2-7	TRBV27	TGTGCCAGCAGTCACAGGGGGCAACACAATGAGCAGTACTTC	CASSHRGQHNEQYF
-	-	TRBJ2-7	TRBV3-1	TGTGCCAGCAGCCAAGTCTCCCCTCTCGACGAGCAGTACTTC	CASSQVSPLDEQYF
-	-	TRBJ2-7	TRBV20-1	TGCAGTGCTAGGTGGGAGAGGAGCTCCTACGAGCAGTACTTC	CSARWERSSYEQYF
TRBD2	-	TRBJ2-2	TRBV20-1	TGCAGTGCTAGGAGTCTAGCGGGGGCCCGAGGCACCGGGGAGCTGTTTTTT	CSARSLAGARGTGELFF
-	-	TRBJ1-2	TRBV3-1	TGTGCCAGCAGCCAAGATAGGAAAGGGAGCTACACCTTC	CASSQDRKGSYTF
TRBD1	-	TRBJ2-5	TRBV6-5	TGTGCCAGCAGTGAAGACAGGGGGCTGGAGACCCAGTACTTC	CASSEDRGLETQYF
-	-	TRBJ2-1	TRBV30	TGTGCCTGGACCCTCCGCGGATTTGCAACGGGGCAGTTCTTT	CAWTLRGFATGQFF
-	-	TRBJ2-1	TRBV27	TGTGCCAGCAGTTCCGGGGGAAGAGCCAATGAGCAGTTCTTC	CASSSGGRANEQFF
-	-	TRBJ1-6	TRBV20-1	TGCAGTGCTAGCTGGACAGCCCTCAATTCACCCCTCCACTTT	CSASWTALNSPLHF
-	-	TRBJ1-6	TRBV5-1	TGCGCCAGCAGCTTCGGAACTTCGCAGGACTCCTATAATTCACCCCTCCACTTT	CASSFGTSQDSYNSPLHF
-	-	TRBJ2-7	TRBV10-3	TGTGCCGTCAGTAAGACGGGGACGAACTCCTACGAGCAGTACTTC	CAVSKTGTNSYEQYF
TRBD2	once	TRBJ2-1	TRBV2	TGTGCCAGCAGTGAGCGCGGGGGAATTTACAATGAGCAGTTCTTC	CASSERGGIYNEQFF
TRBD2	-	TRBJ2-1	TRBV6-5	TGTGCCAGCAGTTACACTAGCGGGGGCCTCTACAATGAGCAGTTCTTC	CASSYTSGGLYNEQFF
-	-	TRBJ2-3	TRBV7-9	TGTGCCAGCAGCGCAAACGGGGCCGGCACAGATACGCAGTATTTT	CASSANGAGTDTQYF
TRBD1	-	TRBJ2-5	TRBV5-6	TGTGCCAGCAGCGTGCTCCGGGACAGGGGTTTAGAGACCCAGTACTTC	CASSVLRDRGLETQYF
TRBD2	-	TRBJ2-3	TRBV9	TGTGCCAGCAGCTACCGACTAGCGGGGGGGCGTGGCACAGATACGCAGTATTTT	CASSYRLAGGRGTDTQYF
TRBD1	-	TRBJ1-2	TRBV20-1	TGCAGTGCTAGGAGGTCCAACAGGGGATTCTTGTCTGGCTACACCTTC	CSARRSNRGFLSGYTF
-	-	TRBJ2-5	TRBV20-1	TGCAGTGCTGGAGGGGGACTAATTGGGGAGACCCAGTACTTC	CSAGGGLIGETQYF
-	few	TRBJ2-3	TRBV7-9	TGTGCCAGCAGCTCTGGACTCGCCAGCACAGATACGCAGTATTTT	CASSSGLASTDTQYF
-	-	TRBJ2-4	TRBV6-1	TGTGCTACGTCCGTGGGAACTCTACTAGCCAAAAACATTCAGTACTTC	CATSVGTLLAKNIQYF
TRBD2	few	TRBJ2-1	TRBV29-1	TGCAGCGTTGAAGAAGCGGGGGGGCGCAATGAGCAGTTCTTC	CSVEEAGGRNEQFF
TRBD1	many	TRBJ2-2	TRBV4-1	TGCGCCAGCAGCCAAGGGACAGGGGGCACCGGGGAGCTGTTTTTT	CASSQGTGGTGELFF
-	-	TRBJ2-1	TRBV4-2	TGTGCCAGCAGCCAAGAGGGGGGTCTCAATGAGCAGTTCTTC	CASSQEGGLNEQFF
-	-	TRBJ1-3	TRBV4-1	TGCGCCAGCAGCCAAACGGACATCTCTGGAAACACCATATATTTT	CASSQTDISGNTIYF
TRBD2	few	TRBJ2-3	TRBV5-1	TGCGCCAGCAGCCCTGGGACTAGCGGTAACACAGATACGCAGTATTTT	CASSPGTSGNTDTQYF
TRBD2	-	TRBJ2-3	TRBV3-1	TGTGCCAGCAGAGTCACTAGCGGGGGCCGGGATACGCAGTATTTT	CASRVTSGGRDTQYF
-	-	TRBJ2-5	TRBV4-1	TGCGCCAGCAGCCTAGCTGGGACGTATGGGTCTGAGCAGTACTTC	CASSLAGTYGSEQYF
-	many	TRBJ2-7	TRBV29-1	TGCAGCGTTTCCTCCCCATCCGAGCAGTACTTC	CSVSSPSEQYF
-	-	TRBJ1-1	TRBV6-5	TGTGCCAGCAGTCGGGATACAGGGCTGAACACTGAAGCTTTCTTT	CASSRDTGLNTEAFF
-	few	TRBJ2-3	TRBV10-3	TGTGCCACCAGCGGTCCTGCAGATACGCAGTATTTT	CATSGPADTQYF
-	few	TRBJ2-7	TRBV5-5	TGTGCCAGCAGCTCCTGGTCCTACGAGCAGTACTTC	CASSSWSYEQYF
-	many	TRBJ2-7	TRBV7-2	TGTGCCAGCAGTTCTTCCGGCTACGAGCAGTACTTC	CASSSSGYEQYF
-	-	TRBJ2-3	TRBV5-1	TGCGCCAGCAGCTTGGTACCAGCCACAGATACGCAGTATTTT	CASSLVPATDTQYF
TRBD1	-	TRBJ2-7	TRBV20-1	TGCAGTGCTAACAGGGGGCCGGAGCAGTACTTC	CSANRGPEQYF
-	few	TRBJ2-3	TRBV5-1	TGCGCCAGCAGCTTGTCAGGGGATGACACAGATACGCAGTATTTT	CASSLSGDDTDTQYF
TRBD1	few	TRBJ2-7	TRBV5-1	TGCGCCAGCAGCTTGGGAACAGGGGAGCACGAGCAGTACTTC	CASSLGTGEHEQYF
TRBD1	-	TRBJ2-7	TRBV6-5	TGTGCCAGCAGGTATCGGGACAGGGGGACCTACGAGCAGTACTTC	CASRYRDRGTYEQYF
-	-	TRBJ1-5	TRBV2	TGTGCCAGCAGTGAAGACTACGCCCAGCCCCAGCATTTT	CASSEDYAQPQHF